The 23 T cell receptor beta chains below come from one sample, sequenced in a study of cytomegalovirus exposure and HLA in healthy donors. Use of 60 Vbeta and 13 Jbeta primers characterized the PCR. Assay used: immunoSEQ multiplex PCR; TCRdb lists only in-frame clones, some missing. The profile shows 150,000 to 200,000 clones, around three quarters of them singletons. The sample comprised PBMCs. The receptor set was obtained from a middle-aged woman in good health and CMV-seronegative.

The chain uses TRBV27 and TRBJ1-1; TRBD1 matches at 7 bases. Germline V gene data show CDR1 as MNHEY and CDR2 as SMNVEV (reference sequence). The CDR3 is 13 amino acids. The V segment lost 2 bases and the J segment 7 bases; nucleotides outside the gene matches: 4. This CDR3 is CASSLEGTVEAFF. The DNA of the CDR3 is TGTGCCAGCAGTTTAGAAGGGACAGTTGAAGCTTTCTTT.

The V and J genes are TRBV28 and TRBJ2-3; a weak D match, TRBD2 (6 bases). This CDR3 has 12 amino acids. Germline assignment: CDR1 MDHEN and CDR2 SYDVKM. The V end lost 2 bases, the J end lost 14 bases, and 14 bases lay between the germline ends. The CDR3 is CASSLRAGGRYF. CDR3 coding DNA: TGTGCCAGCAGTTTAAGGGCCGGGGGTCGGTATTTT.

The V gene is TRBV13, the J gene TRBJ2-7, with TRBD2 identical over 8 bases. With V trimmed by 5 bases and J by 5 bases, 8 bases remained unmatched. The CDR3 contains 14 residues. Germline V gives CDR1 PRHDT, CDR2 FYEKMQ (reference sequence). The CDR3 DNA is TGTGCCAGCAGCCCACGACTAGCGATAGACGAGCAGTACTTC. Translation gives CASSPRLAIDEQYF.

The J gene is TRBJ2-5, the V gene TRBV11-2; 12 positions agree with TRBD2. Per germline, CDR1 SGHAT and CDR2 FQNNGV. This CDR3 region has 15 residues. V shed 5 bases, J shed 5 bases, and the junction held 6 bases outside the gene matches. This CDR3 reads CASSTSGTSGETQYF. Here the CDR3 DNA reads TGTGCCAGCAGCACCTCCGGGACTAGCGGGGAGACCCAGTACTTC. The whole variable domain, filled in from reference TRBV11-2 and TRBJ2-5, reads EAGVAQSPRYKIIEKRQSVAFWCNPISGHATLYWYQQILGQGPKLLIQFQNNGVVDDSQLPKDRFSAERLKGVDSTLKIQPAKLEDSAVYLCASSTSGTSGETQYFGPGTRLLVL.

The chain recombines TRBV2 with TRBJ1-1; D gene uncertain. CDR3 size: 13 residues. V was pared by 2 bases and J by 1 base, with 5 bases between. CDR1 is SNHLY and CDR2 is FYNNEI in the germline V gene. The CDR3 here is CASSENGNTEAFF. The CDR3 DNA reads as TGTGCCAGCAGTGAAAACGGGAACACTGAAGCTTTCTTT.

This clone was observed a handful of times. Within the sample, other DNA sequences also encode this same CDR3. The chain employs TRBV5-1 and TRBJ2-7; 7 bases map to TRBD1. The CDR3 totals 17 residues. The V gene's germline CDR1 is SGHRS and CDR2 YFSETQ. The V and J ends lost 0 bases and 0 bases, in that order; junction bases with no gene match: 9. The CDR3 loop reads CASSLASSGTVSYEQYF. CDR3 nucleotides: TGCGCCAGCAGCTTGGCCTCCTCGGGGACAGTCTCCTACGAGCAGTACTTC.

This clone has only one observation. CDR3 residues: CAWSVSGDRSYEQYF. CDR3 DNA sequence: TGTGCCTGGAGTGTCAGCGGGGACCGTTCCTACGAGCAGTACTTC. The J gene is TRBJ2-7, the V gene TRBV30, with 7 bases identical to TRBD2. This CDR3 region has 15 residues. The V gene's germline CDR1 is GTSNPN and CDR2 SVGIG (reference sequence). After removal of 0 bases from V and 1 base from J, the junction contained 6 bases not matched to a gene.

This sequence joins TRBV5-5 and TRBJ2-7, with 15 bases aligning to TRBD2. V shed 4 bases, J shed 13 bases, and the junction held 6 bases outside the gene matches. This CDR3 is 13 amino acids long. CDR1 is SGHKS and CDR2 is YYEKEE in the germline V gene (reference sequence). CDR3 region: CASSPGLAGGIYF. The CDR3 DNA is TGTGCCAGCAGCCCGGGACTAGCGGGAGGCATTTACTTC.

This chain uses TRBV4-1 with TRBJ1-2; 7 nucleotides line up with TRBD1. J was trimmed by 6 bases and V by 1 base; bases with no gene match: 11. The CDR3 contains 16 residues. Germline V CDR1 and CDR2: MGHRA, YSYEKL. The CDR3 DNA reads TGCGCCAGCAGCCAAGGGTGGGGACAGACATTCGATGGCTACACCTTC. Translation gives CASSQGWGQTFDGYTF.

The CDR3 here is CASKGTGEGVAFF. Written as DNA, the CDR3 is TGTGCCAGCAAGGGAACTGGGGAGGGAGTAGCTTTCTTT. This chain connects TRBV7-9 to TRBJ1-1; D gene ambiguous. In germline, CDR1 is SEHNR, CDR2 FQNEAQ (reference sequence). The CDR3 has 13 residues. Between the trimmed V and J ends, which lost 7 bases and 10 bases, there was a span of 19 bases. Full variable domain (remainder filled in from reference TRBV7-9 and TRBJ1-1): DTGVSQNPRHKITKRGQNVTFRCDPISEHNRLYWYRQTLGQGPEFLTYFQNEAQLEKSRLLSDRFSAERPKGSFSTLEIQRTEQGDSAMYLCASKGTGEGVAFFGQGTRLTVV.

The gene calls are TRBV7-2 and TRBJ2-2; D uncertain. The CDR3 extends over 14 amino acids. Trimming took off 5 bases at V and 0 bases at J, with 7 bases between the two ends. The germline gives CDR1 SGHTA, CDR2 FQGNSA. CDR3 in amino acids: CASSPSANTGELFF. In nucleotides, the CDR3 is TGTGCCAGCAGCCCCTCCGCGAACACCGGGGAGCTGTTTTTT.

This chain connects TRBV28 to TRBJ1-1, with D maybe TRBD1 (5 bases). CDR1 is MDHEN and CDR2 is SYDVKM in the germline V gene. Deletions cut 6 bases from V and 5 bases from J, with 16 bases between. CDR3 length: 14 residues. CDR3 loop: CASRAGPRGTEAFF. CDR3 in DNA: TGTGCCAGCAGAGCGGGCCCCCGGGGGACTGAAGCTTTCTTT. The variable domain in full, with the rest retrieved from reference TRBV28 and TRBJ1-1, is DVKVTQSSRYLVKRTGEKVFLECVQDMDHENMFWYRQDPGLGLRLIYFSYDVKMKEKGDIPEGYSVSREKKERFSLILESASTNQTSMYLCASRAGPRGTEAFFGQGTRLTVV.

This rearrangement joins TRBV29-1 to TRBJ2-1; TRBD1 matches 9 bases. The CDR3 length is 15 residues. The V segment lost 3 bases and the J segment 5 bases; nucleotides outside the gene matches: 8. Looked up from germline, CDR1 is SQVTM and CDR2 is ANQGSEA. CDR3 coding DNA: TGCAGCGTTGACGGGACAGGGTGGTTTGACAATGAGCAGTTCTTC. Encoded protein: CSVDGTGWFDNEQFF.

The V and J genes are TRBV30 and TRBJ1-6, with TRBD1 identical over 8 bases. Per the germline V gene, CDR1 is GTSNPN and CDR2 is SVGIG (reference sequence). V lost 3 bases, J lost 5 bases, and 12 bases stayed unmatched. The CDR3 is made up of 17 amino acids. The CDR3 protein is CAWRKVGQGGDNSPLHF. The CDR3 DNA reads TGTGCCTGGAGGAAGGTAGGACAGGGAGGAGATAATTCACCCCTCCACTTT. The whole variable domain, remainder taken from reference TRBV30 and TRBJ1-6, is SQTIHQWPATLVQPVGSPLSLECTVEGTSNPNLYWYRQAAGRGLQLLFYSVGIGQISSEVPQNLSASRPQDRQFILSSKKLLLSDSGFYLCAWRKVGQGGDNSPLHFGNGTRLTVT.

CDR3 coding DNA: TGTGCCAGCAGCCCAGGACAGGGCAGGAATGAAAAACTGTTTTTT. It specifies CASSPGQGRNEKLFF. V usage is TRBV27 and J usage is TRBJ1-4; the match to TRBD1 covers 8 bases. Trimming removed 6 bases from V and 5 bases from J; junction bases left unmatched: 8. This CDR3 has 15 amino acids. The germline V gene has CDR1 MNHEY and CDR2 SMNVEV (reference sequence).

A few counts support this clone. V gene TRBV13 combines with J gene TRBJ1-4, with 9 bases lining up with TRBD1. This CDR3 has 17 amino acids. Looked up from germline, CDR1 is PRHDT and CDR2 is FYEKMQ (reference sequence). The V and J ends lost 2 bases and 12 bases, in that order; junction bases with no gene match: 16. DNA for the CDR3: TGTGCCAGCAGCTTAAGGTTACAGGGACAGGGTTTCCAGGAACTGTTTTTT. Residues: CASSLRLQGQGFQELFF.

The chain is built from TRBV5-4 and TRBJ2-7, with 8 bases aligning to TRBD2. There are 14 residues in the CDR3. Germline CDR1 and CDR2: SGHNT and YYREEE (reference sequence). J lost 6 bases, V lost 5 bases, and 10 bases had no gene match. The CDR3 nucleotides are TGTGCCAGCAGTTTAGCGGGAACGAGCGGCGAGCAGTACTTC. Protein product: CASSLAGTSGEQYF.

This clone was observed a few times. The DNA of the CDR3 is TGCGCCAGCAGCTCGATAACAGGGGGCTCCGCCTACGAGCAGTACTTC. Translation: CASSSITGGSAYEQYF. The chain combines TRBV5-1 with TRBJ2-7; 9 positions agree with TRBD1. In germline, CDR1 is SGHRS, CDR2 YFSETQ. J was trimmed by 2 bases and V by 3 bases; bases with no gene match: 9. The CDR3 totals 16 residues. Looking up the rest from reference TRBV5-1 and TRBJ2-7 gives the full variable domain: KAGVTQTPRYLIKTRGQQVTLSCSPISGHRSVSWYQQTPGQGLQFLFEYFSETQRNKGNFPGRFSGRQFSNSRSEMNVSTLELGDSALYLCASSSITGGSAYEQYFGPGTRLTVT.

This clone appeared a few times. The chain links TRBV5-1 to TRBJ1-1; D call uncertain. The V gene lost 7 bases and the J gene lost 1 base, with 8 bases spanning the gap. This CDR3 region has 12 residues. Germline V gives CDR1 SGHRS, CDR2 YFSETQ. This chain's CDR3 is CASRRENTEAFF. The CDR3 nucleotides are TGCGCCAGCCGGAGGGAGAACACTGAAGCTTTCTTT. Using reference TRBV5-1 and TRBJ1-1 for the parts outside the CDR3, the full variable domain is KAGVTQTPRYLIKTRGQQVTLSCSPISGHRSVSWYQQTPGQGLQFLFEYFSETQRNKGNFPGRFSGRQFSNSRSEMNVSTLELGDSALYLCASRRENTEAFFGQGTRLTVV.

This chain uses TRBV18 with TRBJ1-1; weak D call: TRBD1 (5 bases). The CDR3 covers 14 residues. The germline gives CDR1 KGHSH, CDR2 LQKENI. Trimming pared 4 bases from V and 4 bases from J, leaving 13 bases between. The DNA for the CDR3 is TGTGCCAGCTCACTGGGAGGGGTGGGCACTGAAGCTTTCTTT. Translated: CASSLGGVGTEAFF. The whole variable domain, remainder taken from reference TRBV18 and TRBJ1-1, is NAGVMQNPRHLVRRRGQEARLRCSPMKGHSHVYWYRQLPEEGLKFMVYLQKENIIDESGMPKERFSAEFPKEGPSILRIQQVVRGDSAAYFCASSLGGVGTEAFFGQGTRLTVV.

This clone showed up just once. V usage is TRBV18 and J usage is TRBJ1-1; tentative D call: TRBD1 (5 bases). Per the germline V gene, CDR1 is KGHSH and CDR2 is LQKENI. V was shortened by 6 bases and J by 0 bases, with 14 bases between the two germline ends. This CDR3 is 15 amino acids long. This CDR3 reads CASSTREGLNTEAFF. The DNA of the CDR3 is TGTGCCAGCTCCACCAGGGAAGGGCTGAACACTGAAGCTTTCTTT.

V is TRBV5-1 and J is TRBJ1-2; possible D gene TRBD1, 5 bases. Germline V gene data show CDR1 as SGHRS and CDR2 as YFSETQ. The ends were cut back, 0 bases at V and 2 bases at J, with 11 bases in the middle. This CDR3 spans 15 amino acids. In DNA, the CDR3 is TGCGCCAGCAGCTTGGCGGGACTGCAGAACTATGGCTACACCTTC. The encoded protein is CASSLAGLQNYGYTF.

V is TRBV7-6 and J is TRBJ1-4; TRBD1 might be the D (5 bases). The CDR3 consists of 15 residues. Trimming took off 1 base at V and 5 bases at J, with 11 bases between the two ends. Germline V CDR1 and CDR2: SGHVS, FNYEAQ. For the CDR3, the DNA is TGTGCCAGCAGCTTAGGCAGGGAGGTCAATGAAAAACTGTTTTTT. This encodes CASSLGREVNEKLFF.